This T cell receptor (beta chain) was recorded in a study of blood T cell repertoires in COVID-19. This clone was observed a handful of times. TCRdb keeps only in-frame clones here, not all; method: immunoSEQ multiplex PCR. The data show 50,000 to 70,000 clones, about 80% seen once. The germline V and J ends were trimmed by 5 bases and 5 bases, with 7 bases remaining between them. The length of the CDR3 is 11 residues. Germline V gene sequence: CDR1 LNHDA, CDR2 SQIVND (reference sequence). The sequenced sample consisted of peripheral blood. The sequence came from a man aged 50 or older with active or convalescent COVID-19. This sequence joins TRBV19 and TRBJ2-7, with D hard to call. CDR3 in DNA: TGTGCCAGTAGTTCGCGGCACGAGCAGTACTTC. It is translated as CASSSRHEQYF.